This record concerns one T cell receptor beta chain sequence. At one end, the junction sequence differs from germline, possibly due to a read error. The study recruited healthy Caucasian donors from Russia who were aged about 6 to 95. The second PCR ran roughly 7 to 11 cycles with a sample-barcoded 5' primer and J-beta primers. TCRdb used MiXCR to reprocess the 5' RACE reads, holding one entry per CDR3 protein. The profile shows hundreds of thousands of distinct CDR3 sequences, 55% to 75% of them singletons. This record belongs to a study of blood T cells in healthy people across ages. Germline assignment: CDR1 SSHAT and CDR2 FNYEAQ (reference sequence). The length of the CDR3 is 14 residues.

The sequence came from a man aged 30 to 39 in good health. The specimen was blood. The chain carries TRBV7-7 and TRBJ2-5; D is ambiguous. CDR3 DNA sequence: TGTGCTAGCAGCTTACATGGCAGAAAGGAGACCCAGTACTTC. It is translated as CASSLHGRKETQYF.